This passage covers 11 T cell receptor beta chains from one sample sequenced in a study of blood T cell repertoires in COVID-19. Sequenced by immunoSEQ multiplex PCR; TCRdb stores in-frame clones only, minus some. Among around 180,000 clones listed, roughly nine tenths were seen once. Material for sequencing was peripheral blood. These receptors all stem from a man between 65 and 85 years old with active or convalescent COVID-19.

V gene TRBV3-1 (or the pseudogene TRBV3-2) combines with J gene TRBJ2-1, with 14 bases that match TRBD2. The CDR3 contains 15 residues. Germline lookup yields CDR1 LGHDT and CDR2 YNNKEL (reference sequence). V dropped 6 bases and J dropped 7; count of bases not matched to a gene: 5. The CDR3: CASSLGLAGENEQFF. As DNA, the CDR3 is TGTGCCAGCAGTCTGGGACTAGCGGGAGAAAATGAGCAGTTCTTC.

This clone was counted only a few times. CDR3 amino acids: CASRRGINSPLHF. The CDR3 DNA sequence: TGTGCCAGCCGGCGCGGGATAAATTCACCCCTCCACTTT. The chain employs TRBV6-6 and TRBJ1-6; D gene uncertain. The CDR3 covers 13 residues. V was clipped by 8 bases and J by 7 bases, with 12 bases between them. Per germline, CDR1 MNHNY and CDR2 SVGAGI (reference sequence).

V and J are TRBV30 and TRBJ1-1; tentative D call: TRBD1 (6 bases). Germline V gene sequence: CDR1 GTSNPN, CDR2 SVGIG (reference sequence). Trimming cost V 1 base and J 5 bases, with 20 bases left between them. This CDR3 has 16 amino acids. The CDR3 coding sequence is TGTGCCTGGAGTGCCCGCGCCCTCAGGGGAAATACTGAAGCTTTCTTT. Its translation is CAWSARALRGNTEAFF.

The V gene is TRBV5-1, the J gene TRBJ1-4, with D perhaps TRBD1 (5 bases). The V and J ends lost 1 base and 3 bases respectively, with 7 bases between them. CDR3 length equals 14 residues. Germline CDR1 SGHRS, CDR2 YFSETQ. The CDR3: CASSLYRPNEKLFF. CDR3 bases: TGCGCCAGCAGCTTGTACAGGCCTAATGAAAAACTGTTTTTT.

This chain connects TRBV5-4 to TRBJ1-5; no definite D call. CDR1 and CDR2 (germline): SGHNT, YYREEE (reference sequence). Trimming took 3 bases from V and 7 from J, leaving 11 bases between them. This CDR3 spans 13 amino acids. The CDR3 region has the DNA TGTGCCAGCAGCTACGGGGTTGAGCAGCCCCAGCATTTT. It specifies CASSYGVEQPQHF.

This sequence joins TRBV11-2 and TRBJ2-7; 10 bases are shared with TRBD1. CDR1 SGHAT and CDR2 FQNNGV come from the germline V gene. The V and J ends lost 5 bases and 9 bases, in that order; junction bases with no gene match: 22. The CDR3 runs 18 residues. The chain's CDR3 is CASSRVVWDRGSAGGQYF. DNA for the CDR3: TGTGCCAGCAGCCGGGTGGTCTGGGACAGGGGTTCGGCGGGGGGGCAGTACTTC.

V usage is TRBV7-2 and J usage is TRBJ1-5, with D possibly matching TRBD1 (6 bases). V was trimmed by 5 bases and J by 0 bases, leaving 17 bases between them. Germline CDR1 and CDR2: SGHTA and FQGNSA. The CDR3 runs 17 residues. CDR3 DNA: TGTGCCAGCAGCCCCCGGACAGCCCTAACTAGCAATCAGCCCCAGCATTTT. Encoded protein: CASSPRTALTSNQPQHF.

This chain joins TRBV18 and TRBJ2-1, with TRBD2 matching 12 bases. The CDR3 runs 16 residues. Germline V lookup: CDR1 KGHSH, CDR2 LQKENI. The ends lost 4 bases at V and 6 bases at J; junction bases unmatched: 7. Here the CDR3 reads CASSRELAGGLNEQFF. CDR3 sequence (DNA): TGTGCCAGCTCACGGGAACTAGCGGGAGGACTCAATGAGCAGTTCTTC.

This chain connects TRBV6-5 to TRBJ2-2; weak D call: TRBD1 (5 bases). Germline-derived CDR1 and CDR2 are MNHEY and SVGAGI. CDR3 length equals 14 residues. The V end was cut by 6 bases, the J end by 5 bases, with 13 bases between. The CDR3 DNA sequence: TGTGCCAGCAGGCCACAGGTTGATACCGGGGAGCTGTTTTTT. It codes for CASRPQVDTGELFF.

J is TRBJ1-6 and V is TRBV4-1, with 7 bases fitting TRBD1. With 0 bases clipped from V and 7 bases from J, the junction kept 9 bases outside the gene matches. The CDR3 totals 17 residues. Germline CDR1 and CDR2: MGHRA and YSYEKL. The CDR3 region is CASSQEQQGWKNSPLHF. CDR3 sequence (DNA): TGCGCCAGCAGCCAAGAACAACAGGGGTGGAAGAATTCACCCCTCCACTTT.

Written as DNA, the CDR3 is TGCAGTGCTAGTTCAGGGACTCCCTCCTACGAGCAGTACTTC. Amino acid sequence: CSASSGTPSYEQYF. The gene calls are TRBV20-1 and TRBJ2-7, with a weak D call TRBD2 (6 bases). Germline lookup yields CDR1 DFQATT and CDR2 SNEGSKA (reference sequence). CDR3 length equals 14 residues. V gave up 3 bases and J gave up 0 bases, with 12 bases separating them.